The 9 T cell receptor beta chains given below trace back to one sample, sequenced in a study of post-analysis software for immune sequencing data. Study-wide results and limits: Controls showed lower frequencies than patients for several TRBV segments, and TRBV5-6, TRBV5-1 and TRBV20-1 were among these.

Tagging with unique molecular identifiers was a feature of the TCR beta cDNA libraries. TCRdb re-derived calls from the PCR reads in MiXCR, one entry per CDR3 protein. Of roughly 400,000 distinct CDR3 sequences listed, roughly 38% are singletons. These receptors' targets are unknown. The sample was blood. The receptors were gathered from a girl aged 2-9 years with multiple sclerosis.

In regard to this clonotype: Its ends do not fully match the called genes, so a read error is possible. The rearrangement joins TRBV6-5 to TRBJ2-1; TRBD2 agrees at 11 bases. The CDR3 is 14 residues long. In germline, CDR1 is MNHEY, CDR2 SVGAGI. CDR3 in amino acids: CANSQTSGVGEQFF. The CDR3, as DNA: TGTGCCAACAGTCAGACTAGCGGGGTCGGTGAGCAGTTCTTC.

This chain connects TRBV29-1 to TRBJ1-4; D is unresolved. From germline, CDR1 is SQVTM and CDR2 ANQGSEA. The V gene lost 5 bases and the J gene lost 0 bases, with 7 bases spanning the gap. This CDR3 is built from 13 residues. CDR3 region: CSVSKATNEKLFF. The CDR3 DNA follows: TGCAGCGTTTCAAAAGCAACTAATGAAAAACTGTTTTTT.

This clonotype is classed as medium-sized. The rearrangement uses TRBV5-1 and TRBJ2-1; D possibly corresponds to TRBD2 (6 bases). The germline V gene has CDR1 SGHRS and CDR2 YFSETQ. The CDR3 is 14 residues long. V was cut by 4 bases and J by 4 bases, with 12 bases left in between. CDR3 residues: CASSASGGYNEQFF. CDR3 coding DNA: TGCGCCAGCAGCGCCTCCGGGGGATACAATGAGCAGTTCTTC.

This clonotype appeared a few times. The V call is TRBV6-1, the J call TRBJ1-5, with 7 bases identical to TRBD1. This CDR3 is 14 amino acids long. V shed 8 bases and J 0 bases; nucleotides not matched to a gene: 4. The germline CDR1 and CDR2 sequences are MNHNS and SASEGT. Written as DNA, the CDR3 is TGTGCCAGCGGACAGGCTTATAGCAATCAGCCCCAGCATTTT. This encodes CASGQAYSNQPQHF.

The table lists this clonotype with many counts. The chain uses TRBV29-1 and TRBJ2-7, with D perhaps TRBD1 (6 bases). This CDR3 contains 12 residues. Trimming cost V 8 bases and J 2 bases, with 13 bases left between them. Germline CDR1 is SQVTM and CDR2 is ANQGSEA. Here the CDR3 reads CSFRGLTYEQYF. CDR3 DNA: TGCAGCTTCAGGGGTTTGACCTACGAGCAGTACTTC.

V and J are TRBV28 and TRBJ1-6; D remains unclear. V was trimmed by 6 bases and J by 0 bases, leaving 9 bases between them. This CDR3 is built from 15 residues. Germline CDR1 MDHEN, CDR2 SYDVKM. The CDR3 sequence is CASSPGSSYNSPLHF. The CDR3 DNA reads as TGTGCCAGCAGCCCAGGAAGCTCCTATAATTCACCCCTCCACTTT. Variable domain in full (rest from reference TRBV28 and TRBJ1-6): DVKVTQSSRYLVKRTGEKVFLECVQDMDHENMFWYRQDPGLGLRLIYFSYDVKMKEKGDIPEGYSVSREKKERFSLILESASTNQTSMYLCASSPGSSYNSPLHFGNGTRLTVT.

This clonotype was counted between two and nine times. The CDR3 DNA reads TGCGCCAGCAGCCAAGGGGACGGAACCTATGGCTACACCTTC. Translation: CASSQGDGTYGYTF. The chain combines TRBV4-1 with TRBJ1-2; weak D call: TRBD1 (5 bases). Trimming took off 1 base at V and 4 bases at J, with 10 bases between the two ends. This CDR3 is built from 14 residues. The germline V gene has CDR1 MGHRA and CDR2 YSYEKL.

This chain uses TRBV7-2 with TRBJ2-5, with 9 bases lining up with TRBD1. The CDR3 covers 15 residues. The germline V gene has CDR1 SGHTA and CDR2 FQGNSA. J lost 5 bases, V lost 5 bases, and 9 bases had no gene match. CDR3 in amino acids: CASSLLGTGLETQYF. The DNA for the CDR3 is TGTGCCAGCAGCCTCTTGGGGACAGGGTTGGAGACCCAGTACTTC.

This chain joins TRBV29-1 and TRBJ2-5, with D maybe TRBD2 (5 bases). This CDR3 has 12 residues. CDR1 and CDR2 from the germline V gene are SQVTM and ANQGSEA. CDR3 sequence: CTAGRAQETQYF. As DNA, the CDR3 is TGCACCGCGGGTAGAGCCCAAGAGACCCAGTACTTC.